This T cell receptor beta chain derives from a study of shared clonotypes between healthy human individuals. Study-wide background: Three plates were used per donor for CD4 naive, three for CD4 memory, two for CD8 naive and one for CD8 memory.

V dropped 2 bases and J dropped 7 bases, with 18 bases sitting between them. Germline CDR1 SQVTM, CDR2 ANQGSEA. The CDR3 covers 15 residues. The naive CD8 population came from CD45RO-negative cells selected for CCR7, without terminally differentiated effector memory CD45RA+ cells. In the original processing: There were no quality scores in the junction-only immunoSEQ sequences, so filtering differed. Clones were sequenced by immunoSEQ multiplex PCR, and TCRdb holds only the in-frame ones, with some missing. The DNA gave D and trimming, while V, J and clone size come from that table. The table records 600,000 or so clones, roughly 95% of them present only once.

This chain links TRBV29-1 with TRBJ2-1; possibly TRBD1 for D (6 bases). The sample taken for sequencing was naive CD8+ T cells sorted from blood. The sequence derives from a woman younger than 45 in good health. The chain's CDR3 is CSVEFLDAGTNEQFF. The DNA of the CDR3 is TGCAGCGTTGAATTTCTGGACGCCGGGACAAATGAGCAGTTCTTC.